This T cell receptor (beta chain) was sequenced during a study of shared clonotypes between healthy human individuals. Those who donated were healthy HIV-negative adults, with no recent acute infections or vaccinations reported. This table comes from immunoSEQ multiplex PCR, and its TCRdb copy is limited to in-frame clones, with some not included. In the table there are under 600,000 clones, around 96% of which are singletons. About this clone: No antigen is known for it.

There are 15 residues in the CDR3. From germline, CDR1 is LNHDA and CDR2 SQIVND (reference sequence). Trimming cost V 3 bases and J 1 base, with 12 bases left between them. Study findings and constraints: Clonotypes that were shared across four donors made up around 5% of naive CD4 clonotypes.

The V and J genes are TRBV19 and TRBJ1-2; D is unclear. This receptor was taken from a woman aged 30 to 39 in good health. The sample was naive CD4+ T cells sorted from blood. Subset denoted: CD45RA+ positively selected. In DNA, the CDR3 is TGTGCCAGTAGTATCGGGCGGGATCGTAACTATGGCTACACCTTC. Its protein product is CASSIGRDRNYGYTF.